Listed here is a single T cell receptor (beta chain). In the original workflow: Cell counts per sample came from amplifying reference gene primers. Assay: immunoSEQ multiplex PCR; the TCRdb copy retains only in-frame clones and omits some. V and J calls and clone size are copied from that table; D and trimming were computed from the DNA. The data show approximately 90,000 clones, 82% seen once. This record belongs to a study of blood T cell repertoires in COVID-19. Study information: From the United States, Italy and Spain came samples of acute and convalescent COVID-19. The cDNA or gDNA used as material had been derived from T cells, B-cell-depleted T cells, or PBMCs.

The germline V gene has CDR1 SGHTA and CDR2 FQGTGA. The CDR3 loop spans 11 amino acids. Trimming took 7 bases from V and 9 from J, leaving 10 bases between them. The TCR sequence derives from a woman at least 80 years old with acute or convalescent COVID-19. Source material: peripheral blood. This sequence joins TRBV7-3 and TRBJ2-1; D is possibly TRBD1 (7 bases). CDR3 in DNA: TGTGCCAGCACCCAGGGGGGTGAGCAGTTCTTC. It codes for CASTQGGEQFF.